The entry below gives a single T cell receptor beta chain sequence along with its context. Its antigen is as yet unknown. The data originate from a study of T cell responses to AZD1222 COVID-19 vaccine. The table came from immunoSEQ multiplex PCR; TCRdb's copy has only in-frame clones and leaves some out. Here the sample spans roughly 91,000 clones, approximately 89% being singletons. Findings and caveats of the study: Regions 160-218 and 743-854 dominated among vaccine-associated CD4 TCRs spanning spike.

The CDR3 has 15 residues. Deletions cut 0 bases from V and 4 bases from J, with 10 bases between. CDR1 and CDR2 (germline): LGHDT, YNNKEL (reference sequence). The specimen comprised peripheral blood, sampled on day 0 of AZD1222 vaccination. The clonotype comes from an adult in good health. The J gene is TRBJ2-1, the V gene TRBV3-1 (or the pseudogene TRBV3-2); no clear D gene. CDR3 DNA: TGTGCCAGCAGCCAAGACTCGCGGCGGTACAATGAGCAGTTCTTC. Amino acids: CASSQDSRRYNEQFF.